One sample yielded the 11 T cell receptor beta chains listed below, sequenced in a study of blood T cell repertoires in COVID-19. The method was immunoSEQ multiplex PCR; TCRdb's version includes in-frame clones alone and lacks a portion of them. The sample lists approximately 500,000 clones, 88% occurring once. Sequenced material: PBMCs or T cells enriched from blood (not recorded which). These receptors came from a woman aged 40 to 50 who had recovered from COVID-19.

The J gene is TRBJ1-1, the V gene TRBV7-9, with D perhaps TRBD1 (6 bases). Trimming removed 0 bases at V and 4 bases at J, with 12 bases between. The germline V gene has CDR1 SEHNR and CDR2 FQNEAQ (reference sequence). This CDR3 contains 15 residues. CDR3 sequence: CASSLAGQGTTEAFF. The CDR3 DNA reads TGTGCCAGCAGCTTAGCGGGCCAGGGGACCACTGAAGCTTTCTTT.

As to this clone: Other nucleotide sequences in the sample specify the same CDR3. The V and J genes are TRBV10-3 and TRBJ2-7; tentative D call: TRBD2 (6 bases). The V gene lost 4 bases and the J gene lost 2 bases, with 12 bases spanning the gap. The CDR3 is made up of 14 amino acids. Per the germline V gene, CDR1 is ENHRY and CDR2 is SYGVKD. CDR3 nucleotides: TGTGCCATCAGTGGCGGGACGGGTCCCTACGAGCAGTACTTC. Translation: CAISGGTGPYEQYF.

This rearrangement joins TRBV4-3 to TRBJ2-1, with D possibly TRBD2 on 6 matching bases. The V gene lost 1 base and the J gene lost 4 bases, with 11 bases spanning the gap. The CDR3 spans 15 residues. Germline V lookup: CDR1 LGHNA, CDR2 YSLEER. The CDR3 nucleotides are TGCGCCAGCAGCCAAGGAGTAGCGGTATACAATGAGCAGTTCTTC. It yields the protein CASSQGVAVYNEQFF.

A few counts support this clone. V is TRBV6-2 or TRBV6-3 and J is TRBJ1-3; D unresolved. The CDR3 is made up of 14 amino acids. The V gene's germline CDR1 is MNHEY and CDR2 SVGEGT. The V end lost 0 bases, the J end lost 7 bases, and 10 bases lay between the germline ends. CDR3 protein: CASSYSEEMNTIYF. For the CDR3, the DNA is TGTGCCAGCAGTTACTCGGAGGAAATGAACACCATATATTTT.

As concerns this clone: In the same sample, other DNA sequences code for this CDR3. The CDR3 bases are TGTGCCATCAGTGACCAGGGGGCTACCGGGGAGCTGTTTTTT. Protein sequence: CAISDQGATGELFF. The chain uses TRBV10-3 and TRBJ2-2, with 8 bases identical to TRBD1. Germline V gives CDR1 ENHRY, CDR2 SYGVKD. V shed 3 bases, J shed 5 bases, and the junction held 2 bases outside the gene matches. The CDR3 loop spans 14 amino acids.

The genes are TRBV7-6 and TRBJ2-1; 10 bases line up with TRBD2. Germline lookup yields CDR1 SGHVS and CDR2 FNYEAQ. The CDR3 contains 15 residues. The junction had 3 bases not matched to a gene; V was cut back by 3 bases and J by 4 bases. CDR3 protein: CASSFTSGKYNEQFF. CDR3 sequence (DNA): TGTGCCAGCAGCTTTACTAGCGGGAAGTACAATGAGCAGTTCTTC.

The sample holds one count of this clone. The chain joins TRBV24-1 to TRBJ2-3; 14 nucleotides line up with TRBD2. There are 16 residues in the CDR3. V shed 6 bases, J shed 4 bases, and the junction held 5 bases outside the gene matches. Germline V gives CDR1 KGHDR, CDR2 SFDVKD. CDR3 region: CATSTGLAGDADTQYF. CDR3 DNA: TGTGCCACCAGTACGGGACTAGCGGGAGATGCAGATACGCAGTATTTT.

CDR3 sequence reads: CASGASGGYGYTF. CDR3 bases: TGTGCCAGCGGAGCTTCAGGGGGCTATGGCTACACCTTC. V is TRBV7-9 and J is TRBJ1-2; 7 bases fit TRBD1. The trim removed 8 bases at V and 4 bases at J, leaving 7 bases unmatched. The CDR3 has 13 amino acids. The V gene's germline CDR1 is SEHNR and CDR2 FQNEAQ (reference sequence).

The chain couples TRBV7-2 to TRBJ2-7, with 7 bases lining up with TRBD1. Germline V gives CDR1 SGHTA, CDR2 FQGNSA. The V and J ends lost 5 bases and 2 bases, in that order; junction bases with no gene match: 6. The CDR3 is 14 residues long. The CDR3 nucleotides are TGTGCCAGCAGCCTGGACAGGAACCCCTACGAGCAGTACTTC. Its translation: CASSLDRNPYEQYF.

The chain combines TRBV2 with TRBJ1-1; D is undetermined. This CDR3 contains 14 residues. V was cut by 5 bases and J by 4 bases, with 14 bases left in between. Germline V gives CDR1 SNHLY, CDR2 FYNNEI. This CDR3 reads CASSTQVRTTEAFF. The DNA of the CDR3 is TGTGCCAGCAGTACTCAGGTTCGAACCACTGAAGCTTTCTTT. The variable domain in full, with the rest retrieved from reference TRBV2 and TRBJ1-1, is EPEVTQTPSHQVTQMGQEVILRCVPISNHLYFYWYRQILGQKVEFLVSFYNNEISEKSEIFDDQFSVERPDGSNFTLKIRSTKLEDSAMYFCASSTQVRTTEAFFGQGTRLTVV.

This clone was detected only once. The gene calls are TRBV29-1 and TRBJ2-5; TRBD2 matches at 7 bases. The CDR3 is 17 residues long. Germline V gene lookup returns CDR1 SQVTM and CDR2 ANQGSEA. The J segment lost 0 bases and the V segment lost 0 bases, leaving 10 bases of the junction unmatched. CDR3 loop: CSVEDPRLAEHQETQYF. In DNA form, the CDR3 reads TGCAGCGTTGAAGATCCTCGGCTAGCGGAGCACCAAGAGACCCAGTACTTC.